This T cell receptor beta chain was retrieved from a study of T cell responses to AZD1222 COVID-19 vaccine. Findings of the study overall: Of spike-specific TCRs, nearly half reportedly target regions left unmutated in variants.

Germline CDR1 is SNHLY and CDR2 is FYNNEI. Trimming stripped 3 bases from V and 13 bases from J, with 10 bases between. CDR3 size: 12 residues. For this clone: No antigen is known for it.

Generated by immunoSEQ multiplex PCR, the TCRdb table keeps only in-frame clones and is missing some. Of around 110,000 clones in the sample, about 90% were seen once. The sample in question was peripheral blood, obtained 28 days after the second AZD1222 dose. The rearrangement uses TRBV2 and TRBJ1-6; D gene uncertain. The clonotype was recovered from an adult who received the AZD1222 COVID-19 vaccine. CDR3 protein: CASSEPGRPLHF. CDR3 nucleotide sequence: TGTGCCAGCAGTGAGCCCGGCCGGCCCCTCCACTTT.